This T cell receptor beta chain was sequenced for a study of T cell responses to AZD1222 COVID-19 vaccine. Study information: Second-dose intervals near 4 or 12 weeks were combined.

TCRdb's copy holds only in-frame clones and misses some; the assay was immunoSEQ multiplex PCR. The table has some 150,000 clones, approximately 90% seen once; the top ten hold less than 4.5%. The origin of this receptor is an adult in good health. Source: peripheral blood, taken on day 0 of AZD1222 vaccination.

The chain's CDR3 is CASSPQARADTQYF. DNA for the CDR3: TGTGCCAGCAGCCCTCAGGCCAGAGCAGATACGCAGTATTTT. The chain combines TRBV9 with TRBJ2-3, with D uncertain. The CDR3 runs to 14 residues. CDR1 and CDR2 (germline): SGDLS, YYNGEE. The V and J ends lost 4 bases and 4 bases respectively, with 13 bases between them.